This T cell receptor (beta chain) was captured in a study of shared T cell receptors in the human thymus. The repertoire was sequenced with immunoSEQ multiplex PCR; TCRdb's copy has only in-frame clones and lacks some. The table lists 500,000 to 750,000 clones, around 87% of them singletons. V lost 6 bases to trimming and J lost 0 bases; unmatched junction nucleotides: 13. The CDR3 length is 18 residues. The V gene's germline CDR1 is MNHEY and CDR2 SMNVEV (reference sequence). These data are also associated with another study on human thymus T cells. That work adds: Resections from corrective heart surgery supplied the thymus tissue. Usage of V and J genes appeared biased in thymic and blood repertoires.

The sequence was collected from a boy in the first two years of life with a congenital heart defect. This chain connects TRBV27 to TRBJ2-7, with 11 bases lining up with TRBD2. The specimen was thymocytes. CDR3 coding DNA: TGTGCCAGCAGCCCGGGACTAGCGGACCGGGAAGACTCCTACGAGCAGTACTTC. This sequence encodes CASSPGLADREDSYEQYF.